The 14 T cell receptor beta chains listed next were all sequenced from one sample in a study of cytomegalovirus exposure and HLA in healthy donors listed by TCRdb under 2017. Libraries were built with the immunoSEQ multiplex PCR assay. A mixture of 60 forward primers for TCR Vbeta segments and 13 reverse primers for TCR Jbeta segments was used in the multiplex PCR. TCRdb retrieved this table from immuneACCESS and kept in-frame rearrangements only. Not all clones are present; in checked studies, unresolved V genes account for under half, and no reason is known for the remainder. Across this sample there are around 100,000 clones, with approximately 72% seen only once. The ten most abundant clones make up under 3.5% of the sample. Input material: PBMCs. The source is a woman between 45 and 60 years old in good health and CMV-seronegative.

This CDR3 reads CASSPSELAGVETQYF. CDR3 DNA sequence: TGTGCCAGCTCACCAAGTGAACTAGCGGGGGTAGAGACCCAGTACTTC. The chain couples TRBV18 to TRBJ2-5; TRBD2 aligns across 11 bases. This CDR3 region has 16 residues. V was clipped by 2 bases and J by 4 bases; unmatched bases: 6. CDR1 and CDR2 from the germline V gene are KGHSH and LQKENI.

V is TRBV18 and J is TRBJ2-4, with D tentatively TRBD1 (6 bases). Germline V gene data show CDR1 as KGHSH and CDR2 as LQKENI. This CDR3 has 16 amino acids. With 2 bases removed from V and 3 bases from J, the gap between germline ends came to 14 bases. The CDR3 loop is CASSPTEQGGKNIQYF. Written as DNA, the CDR3 is TGTGCCAGCTCACCAACCGAACAGGGCGGCAAAAACATTCAGTACTTC. The entire variable domain, with the rest obtained from reference TRBV18 and TRBJ2-4, is as follows: NAGVMQNPRHLVRRRGQEARLRCSPMKGHSHVYWYRQLPEEGLKFMVYLQKENIIDESGMPKERFSAEFPKEGPSILRIQQVVRGDSAAYFCASSPTEQGGKNIQYFGAGTRLSVL.

The CDR3 loop reads CASSVGHSAGNTIYF. CDR3 DNA sequence: TGTGCCAGCAGCGTCGGACACTCCGCCGGAAACACCATATATTTT. The chain combines TRBV9 with TRBJ1-3; weak D call: TRBD1 (5 bases). This CDR3 is built from 15 residues. Trimming removed 2 bases from V and 4 bases from J, with 13 bases in between. From germline, CDR1 is SGDLS and CDR2 YYNGEE.

This sequence joins TRBV7-2 and TRBJ2-7; D possibly corresponds to TRBD2 (5 bases). Germline V gives CDR1 SGHTA, CDR2 FQGNSA. The CDR3 runs 14 residues. V was trimmed by 6 bases and J by 0 bases, leaving 12 bases between them. The CDR3 region is CASRRPGSSYEQYF. The CDR3 DNA is TGTGCCAGCAGAAGACCGGGGAGCTCCTACGAGCAGTACTTC. Combining the CDR3 with reference TRBV7-2 and TRBJ2-7 gives the whole variable domain GAGVSQSPSNKVTEKGKDVELRCDPISGHTALYWYRQSLGQGLEFLIYFQGNSAPDKSGLPSDRFSAERTGGSVSTLTIQRTQQEDSAVYLCASRRPGSSYEQYFGPGTRLTVT.

The genes are TRBV2 and TRBJ1-6; 9 bases are a match to TRBD1. This CDR3 spans 13 amino acids. Germline values: CDR1 SNHLY, CDR2 FYNNEI. Trimming took 7 bases from V and 7 from J; bases not matched to a gene: 2. The CDR3 DNA reads as TGTGCCAGCACGGGACAGGGAAATTCACCCCTCCACTTT. Its translation is CASTGQGNSPLHF.

This clone came up a few times. The V gene is TRBV2, the J gene TRBJ2-1; D is possibly TRBD2 (6 bases). V lost 9 bases, J lost 8 bases, and 20 bases lay in between. There are 14 residues in the CDR3. The germline V gene encodes CDR1 SNHLY and CDR2 FYNNEI. The CDR3 coding sequence is TGTGCCAGTTCGGAGGGTTTCAAAGGAGATGAGCAGTTCTTC. Residues: CASSEGFKGDEQFF. Variable domain in full (rest from reference TRBV2 and TRBJ2-1): EPEVTQTPSHQVTQMGQEVILRCVPISNHLYFYWYRQILGQKVEFLVSFYNNEISEKSEIFDDQFSVERPDGSNFTLKIRSTKLEDSAMYFCASSEGFKGDEQFFGPGTRLTVL.

V usage is TRBV10-3 and J usage is TRBJ2-5; 8 bases are shared with TRBD2. Trimming cost V 6 bases and J 5 bases; bases outside gene matches: 5. The CDR3 sequence is 13 residues long. Germline V lookup: CDR1 ENHRY, CDR2 SYGVKD. CDR3 in DNA: TGTGCCATCAGCCGGGGGGGAGGGGAGACCCAGTACTTC. Protein: CAISRGGGETQYF.

This chain connects TRBV28 to TRBJ2-7; a weak D match, TRBD1 (6 bases). Germline assignment: CDR1 MDHEN and CDR2 SYDVKM. V was pared by 5 bases and J by 4 bases, with 12 bases between. The CDR3 sequence is 13 residues long. CDR3 in amino acids: CASSSQGRYEQYF. The DNA for the CDR3 is TGTGCCAGCAGTAGTCAGGGGCGGTACGAGCAGTACTTC.

The V gene is TRBV7-9, the J gene TRBJ2-7, with D hard to call. The CDR3 totals 13 residues. V was cut by 2 bases and J by 8 bases, with 13 bases left in between. Germline CDR1 is SEHNR and CDR2 is FQNEAQ (reference sequence). The CDR3 loop is CASSLQEGDQQYF. The CDR3 region has the DNA TGTGCCAGCAGCTTACAGGAAGGCGATCAGCAGTACTTC.

J is TRBJ1-5 and V is TRBV19, with 8 positions matching TRBD1. This CDR3 contains 15 residues. CDR1 and CDR2 (germline): LNHDA, SQIVND (reference sequence). Trimming removed 5 bases from V and 7 bases from J; junction bases left unmatched: 10. CDR3 sequence: CASSSDRGGGQPQHF. DNA for the CDR3: TGTGCCAGTAGTTCCGACAGGGGAGGAGGGCAGCCCCAGCATTTT. Supplemented by reference TRBV19 and TRBJ1-5, the full variable domain reads DGGITQSPKYLFRKEGQNVTLSCEQNLNHDAMYWYRQDPGQGLRLIYYSQIVNDFQKGDIAEGYSVSREKKESFPLTVTSAQKNPTAFYLCASSSDRGGGQPQHFGDGTRLSIL.

This chain connects TRBV27 to TRBJ2-7; 13 bases are shared with TRBD2. With 7 bases clipped from V and 6 bases from J, the junction kept 9 bases outside the gene matches. Germline V CDR1 and CDR2: MNHEY, SMNVEV (reference sequence). The CDR3 spans 15 residues. The CDR3 protein is CASTGTSGTAGEQYF. DNA of the CDR3: TGTGCCAGCACCGGGACTAGCGGGACCGCGGGCGAGCAGTACTTC.

The genes are TRBV27 and TRBJ1-6; no firm D call. Germline lookup yields CDR1 MNHEY and CDR2 SMNVEV (reference sequence). Trimming cost V 4 bases and J 10 bases, with 17 bases left between them. The CDR3 length is 15 residues. CDR3 sequence reads: CASSSAGLGGSPLHF. The CDR3 nucleotides read TGTGCCAGCAGTTCAGCCGGACTTGGAGGATCACCCCTCCACTTT.

The V call is TRBV2, the J call TRBJ2-2; perhaps TRBD1 as D (5 bases). The germline V gene has CDR1 SNHLY and CDR2 FYNNEI. The CDR3 has 15 residues. The V gene lost 4 bases and the J gene lost 1 base, with 10 bases spanning the gap. Here the CDR3 DNA reads TGTGCCAGCAGTGTAAAGGGGTGGAACACCGGGGAGCTGTTTTTT. Amino acid sequence: CASSVKGWNTGELFF.

The rearrangement joins TRBV9 to TRBJ2-3; TRBD2 agrees at 7 bases. V lost 1 base and J lost 2; bases outside the gene matches: 7. The CDR3 extends over 16 amino acids. CDR1 is SGDLS, CDR2 YYNGEE, per germline. CDR3 sequence reads: CASSVMAGATTDTQYF. DNA for the CDR3: TGTGCCAGCAGCGTAATGGCGGGAGCGACCACAGATACGCAGTATTTT.